The clone carrying this T cell receptor (beta chain) was observed many times. Antigen: not known. These data belong to a study of T cells in Graves' hyperthyroidism and ophthalmopathy. Germline V CDR1 and CDR2: LGHDT, YNNKEL (reference sequence). This CDR3 spans 19 amino acids. The trim removed 0 bases at V and 6 bases at J, leaving 11 bases unmatched. Amplified TCR beta CDR3 regions came from RNA transcripts. TCR CDR3 underwent first-round RT-PCR with the HTBI primer set. MiXCR was run by TCRdb on the multiplex PCR reads, yielding one entry per CDR3 protein. Of around 600,000 distinct CDR3 sequences listed, approximately 15% were seen once; the top ten hold roughly 6.9%. Study findings and constraints: Progression to ophthalmopathy was predicted a median of roughly 6.8 months early. Researchers found most expanded thyroid clonotypes above 0.001 in blood as well.

Diagnoses were established using clinical symptoms, serum thyroxine and TRAb, thyroid ultrasound and orbital computed tomography. The TCR comes from a woman aged 18-35 years with Graves' ophthalmopathy. The rearrangement joins TRBV3-1 to TRBJ2-3, with TRBD2 identical over 14 bases. The source material was blood. CDR3 in amino acids: CASSQDLRLAGGPGDTQYF. The DNA of the CDR3 is TGTGCCAGCAGCCAAGATCTTCGACTAGCGGGAGGGCCAGGGGATACGCAGTATTTT.